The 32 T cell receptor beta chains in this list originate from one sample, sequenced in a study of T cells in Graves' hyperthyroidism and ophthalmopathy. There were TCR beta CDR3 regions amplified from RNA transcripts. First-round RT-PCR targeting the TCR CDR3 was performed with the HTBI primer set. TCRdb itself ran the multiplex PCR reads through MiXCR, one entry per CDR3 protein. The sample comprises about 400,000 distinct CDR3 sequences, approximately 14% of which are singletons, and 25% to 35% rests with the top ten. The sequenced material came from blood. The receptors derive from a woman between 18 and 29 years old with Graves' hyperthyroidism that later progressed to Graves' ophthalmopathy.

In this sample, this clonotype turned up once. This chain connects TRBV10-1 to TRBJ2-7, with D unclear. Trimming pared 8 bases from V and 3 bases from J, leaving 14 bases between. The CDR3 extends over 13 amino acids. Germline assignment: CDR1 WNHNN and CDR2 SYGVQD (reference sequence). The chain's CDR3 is CASRSRPIYEQYF. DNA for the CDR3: TGCGCCAGCCGTTCACGCCCAATCTACGAGCAGTACTTC.

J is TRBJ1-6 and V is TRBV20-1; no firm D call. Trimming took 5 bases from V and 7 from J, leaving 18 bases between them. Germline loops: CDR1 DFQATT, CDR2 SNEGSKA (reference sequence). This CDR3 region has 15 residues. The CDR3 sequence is CSAGGLDGGNSPLHF. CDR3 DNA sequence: TGCAGTGCTGGCGGGTTGGACGGTGGAAATTCACCCCTCCACTTT.

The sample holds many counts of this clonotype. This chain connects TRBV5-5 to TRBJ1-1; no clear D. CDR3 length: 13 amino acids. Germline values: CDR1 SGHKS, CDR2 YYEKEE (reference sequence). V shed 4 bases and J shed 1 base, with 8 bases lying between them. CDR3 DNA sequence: TGTGCCAGCAGCCGGACGCAGAACACTGAAGCTTTCTTT. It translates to CASSRTQNTEAFF.

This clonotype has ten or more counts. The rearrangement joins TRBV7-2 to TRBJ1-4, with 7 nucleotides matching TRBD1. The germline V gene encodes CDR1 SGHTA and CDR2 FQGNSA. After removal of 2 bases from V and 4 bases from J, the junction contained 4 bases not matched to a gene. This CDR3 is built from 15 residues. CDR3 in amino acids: CASSLLGTDNEKLFF. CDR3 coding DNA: TGTGCCAGCAGCTTACTTGGGACAGATAATGAAAAACTGTTTTTT.

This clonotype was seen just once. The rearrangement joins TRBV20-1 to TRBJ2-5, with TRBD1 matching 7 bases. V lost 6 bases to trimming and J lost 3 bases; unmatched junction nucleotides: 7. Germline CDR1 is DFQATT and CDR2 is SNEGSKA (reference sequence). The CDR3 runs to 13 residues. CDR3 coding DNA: TGCAGTGCCGGTGACAGGGACAAAGAGACCCAGTACTTC. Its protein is CSAGDRDKETQYF.

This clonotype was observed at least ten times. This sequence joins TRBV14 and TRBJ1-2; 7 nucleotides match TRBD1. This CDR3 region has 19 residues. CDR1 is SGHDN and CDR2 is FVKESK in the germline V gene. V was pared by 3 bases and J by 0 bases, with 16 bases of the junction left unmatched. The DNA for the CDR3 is TGTGCCAGCAGCCACCAGGGGGGCAAACCTTCGAAAGCTAACTATGGCTACACCTTC. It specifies CASSHQGGKPSKANYGYTF.

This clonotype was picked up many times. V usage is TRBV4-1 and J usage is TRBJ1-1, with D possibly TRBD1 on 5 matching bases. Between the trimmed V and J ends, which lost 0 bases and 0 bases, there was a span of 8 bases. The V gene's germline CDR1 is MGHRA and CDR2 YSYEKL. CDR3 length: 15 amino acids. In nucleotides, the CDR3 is TGCGCCAGCAGCCAAGAGGGGGGGATGAACACTGAAGCTTTCTTT. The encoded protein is CASSQEGGMNTEAFF.

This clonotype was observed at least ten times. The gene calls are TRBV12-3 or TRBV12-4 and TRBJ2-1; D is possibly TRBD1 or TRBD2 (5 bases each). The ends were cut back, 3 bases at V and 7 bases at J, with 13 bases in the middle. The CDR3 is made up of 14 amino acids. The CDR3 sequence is CASSFGDVSNEQFF. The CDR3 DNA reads TGTGCCAGCAGTTTTGGGGACGTTTCGAATGAGCAGTTCTTC.

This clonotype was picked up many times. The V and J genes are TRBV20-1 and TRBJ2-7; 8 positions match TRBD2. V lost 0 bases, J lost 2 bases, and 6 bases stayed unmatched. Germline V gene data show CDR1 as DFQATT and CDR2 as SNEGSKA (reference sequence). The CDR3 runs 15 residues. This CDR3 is CSARDPREGPYEQYF. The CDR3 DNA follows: TGCAGTGCTAGAGATCCCCGGGAGGGACCCTACGAGCAGTACTTC.

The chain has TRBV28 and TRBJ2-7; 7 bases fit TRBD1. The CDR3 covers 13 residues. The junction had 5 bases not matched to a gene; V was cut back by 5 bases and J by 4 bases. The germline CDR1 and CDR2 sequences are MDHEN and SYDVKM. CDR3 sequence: CASSKWDSYEQYF. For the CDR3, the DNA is TGTGCCAGCAGTAAATGGGACAGTTACGAGCAGTACTTC. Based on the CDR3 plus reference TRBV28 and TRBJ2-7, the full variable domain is DVKVTQSSRYLVKRTGEKVFLECVQDMDHENMFWYRQDPGLGLRLIYFSYDVKMKEKGDIPEGYSVSREKKERFSLILESASTNQTSMYLCASSKWDSYEQYFGPGTRLTVT.

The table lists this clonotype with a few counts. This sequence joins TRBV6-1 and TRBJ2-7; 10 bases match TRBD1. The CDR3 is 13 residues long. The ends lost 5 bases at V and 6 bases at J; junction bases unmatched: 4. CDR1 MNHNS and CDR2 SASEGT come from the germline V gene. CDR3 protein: CASSRGQGSEQYF. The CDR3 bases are TGTGCCAGCAGTAGGGGACAGGGGAGCGAGCAGTACTTC.

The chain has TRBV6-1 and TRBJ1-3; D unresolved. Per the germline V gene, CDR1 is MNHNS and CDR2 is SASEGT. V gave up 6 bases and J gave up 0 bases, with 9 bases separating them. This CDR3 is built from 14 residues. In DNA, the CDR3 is TGTGCCAGCAGCCGGGGTATCTCTGGAAACACCATATATTTT. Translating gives CASSRGISGNTIYF.

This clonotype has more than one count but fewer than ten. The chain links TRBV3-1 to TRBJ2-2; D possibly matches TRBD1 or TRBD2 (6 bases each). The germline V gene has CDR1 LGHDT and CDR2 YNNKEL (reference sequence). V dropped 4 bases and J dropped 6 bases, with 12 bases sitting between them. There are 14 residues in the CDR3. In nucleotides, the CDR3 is TGTGCCAGCAGCCGAGGGGGGACGGCCGGGGAGCTGTTTTTT. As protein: CASSRGGTAGELFF. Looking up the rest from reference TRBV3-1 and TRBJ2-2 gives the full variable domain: DTAVSQTPKYLVTQMGNDKSIKCEQNLGHDTMYWYKQDSKKFLKIMFSYNNKELIINETVPNRFSPKSPDKAHLNLHINSLELGDSAVYFCASSRGGTAGELFFGEGSRLTVL.

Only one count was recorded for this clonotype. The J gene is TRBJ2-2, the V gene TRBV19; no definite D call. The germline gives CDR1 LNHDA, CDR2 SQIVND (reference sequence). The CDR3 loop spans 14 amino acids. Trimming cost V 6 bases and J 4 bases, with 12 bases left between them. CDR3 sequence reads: CASSAKGFTGELFF. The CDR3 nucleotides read TGTGCCAGTAGCGCGAAGGGATTCACCGGGGAGCTGTTTTTT.

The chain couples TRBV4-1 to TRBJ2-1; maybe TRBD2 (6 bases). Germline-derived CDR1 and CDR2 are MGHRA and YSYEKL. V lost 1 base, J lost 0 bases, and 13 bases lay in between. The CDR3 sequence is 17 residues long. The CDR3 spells CASSQVDSGVSYNEQFF. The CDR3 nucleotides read TGCGCCAGCAGCCAAGTAGATAGCGGAGTCTCCTACAATGAGCAGTTCTTC.

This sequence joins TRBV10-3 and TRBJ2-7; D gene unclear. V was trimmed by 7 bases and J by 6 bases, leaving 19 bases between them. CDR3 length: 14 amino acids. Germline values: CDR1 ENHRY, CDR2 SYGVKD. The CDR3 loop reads CAITWLRPRGEQYF. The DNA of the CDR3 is TGTGCCATCACTTGGTTACGACCCCGAGGCGAGCAGTACTTC.

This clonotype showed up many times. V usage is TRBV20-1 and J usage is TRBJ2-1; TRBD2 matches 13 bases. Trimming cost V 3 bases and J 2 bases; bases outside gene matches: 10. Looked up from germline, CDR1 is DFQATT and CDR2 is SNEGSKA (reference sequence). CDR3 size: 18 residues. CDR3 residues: CSASGRTSGRGAYNEQFF. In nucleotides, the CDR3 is TGCAGTGCTAGTGGTCGGACTAGCGGGAGAGGGGCCTACAATGAGCAGTTCTTC.

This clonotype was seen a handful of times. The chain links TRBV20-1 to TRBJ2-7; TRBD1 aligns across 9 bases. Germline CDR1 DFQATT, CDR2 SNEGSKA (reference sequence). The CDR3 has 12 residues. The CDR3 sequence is CSARTGAHEQYF. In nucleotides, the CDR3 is TGCAGCGCCCGGACAGGGGCCCACGAGCAGTACTTC.

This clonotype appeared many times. CDR3 sequence (DNA): TGTGCCAGCAGCTTTCTGGACAGGGTGAGGACTGAAGCTTTCTTT. As protein: CASSFLDRVRTEAFF. This chain connects TRBV5-6 to TRBJ1-1; TRBD1 aligns across 8 bases. Trimming at V came to 2 bases and at J to 5 bases, leaving 8 bases not matched to a gene. Germline CDR1 is SGHDT and CDR2 is YYEEEE. CDR3 length equals 15 residues.

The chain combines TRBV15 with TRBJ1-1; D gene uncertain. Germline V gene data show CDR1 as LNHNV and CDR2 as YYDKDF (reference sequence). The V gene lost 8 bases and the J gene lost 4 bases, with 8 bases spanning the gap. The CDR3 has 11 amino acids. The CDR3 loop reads CATVKGTEAFF. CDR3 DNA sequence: TGTGCCACCGTTAAGGGCACTGAAGCTTTCTTT.

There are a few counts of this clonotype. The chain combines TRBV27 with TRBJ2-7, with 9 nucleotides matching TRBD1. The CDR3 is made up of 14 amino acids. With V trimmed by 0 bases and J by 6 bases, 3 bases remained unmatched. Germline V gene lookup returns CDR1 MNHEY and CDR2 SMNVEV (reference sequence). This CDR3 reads CASSLSGTGFEQYF. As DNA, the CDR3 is TGTGCCAGCAGTTTATCGGGGACAGGGTTCGAGCAGTACTTC.

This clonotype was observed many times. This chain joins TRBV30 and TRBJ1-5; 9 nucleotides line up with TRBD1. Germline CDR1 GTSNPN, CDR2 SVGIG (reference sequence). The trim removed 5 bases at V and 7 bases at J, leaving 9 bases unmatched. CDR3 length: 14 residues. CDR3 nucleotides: TGTGCCTGGGGGGGACAGGGTCGTACCCAGCCCCAGCATTTT. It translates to CAWGGQGRTQPQHF. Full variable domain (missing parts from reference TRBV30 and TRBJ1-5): SQTIHQWPATLVQPVGSPLSLECTVEGTSNPNLYWYRQAAGRGLQLLFYSVGIGQISSEVPQNLSASRPQDRQFILSSKKLLLSDSGFYLCAWGGQGRTQPQHFGDGTRLSIL.

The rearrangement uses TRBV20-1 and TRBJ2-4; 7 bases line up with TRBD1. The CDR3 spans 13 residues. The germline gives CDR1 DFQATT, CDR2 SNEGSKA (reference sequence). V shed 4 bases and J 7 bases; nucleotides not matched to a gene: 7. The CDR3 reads CSATTTGTNIQYF. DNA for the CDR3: TGCAGTGCTACAACGACAGGGACGAACATTCAGTACTTC.

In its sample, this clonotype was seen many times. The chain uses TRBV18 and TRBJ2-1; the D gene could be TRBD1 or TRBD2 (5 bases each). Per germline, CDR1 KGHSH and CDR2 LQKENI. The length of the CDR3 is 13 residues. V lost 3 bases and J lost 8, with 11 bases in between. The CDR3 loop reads CASSPGEGYEQFF. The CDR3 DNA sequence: TGTGCCAGCTCACCCGGAGAGGGGTATGAGCAGTTCTTC.

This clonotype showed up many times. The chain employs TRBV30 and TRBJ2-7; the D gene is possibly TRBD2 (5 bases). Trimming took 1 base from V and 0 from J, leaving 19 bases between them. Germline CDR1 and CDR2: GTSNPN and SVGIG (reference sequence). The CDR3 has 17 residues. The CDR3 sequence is CAWSARRMSGLSYEQYF. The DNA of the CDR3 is TGTGCCTGGAGTGCCCGTAGGATGAGCGGCCTCTCCTACGAGCAGTACTTC.

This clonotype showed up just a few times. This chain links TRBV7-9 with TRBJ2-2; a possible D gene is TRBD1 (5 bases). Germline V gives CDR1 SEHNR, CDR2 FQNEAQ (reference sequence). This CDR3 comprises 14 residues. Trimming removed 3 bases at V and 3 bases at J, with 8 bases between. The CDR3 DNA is TGTGCCAGCAGCTTTCAGGGTGACACCGGGGAGCTGTTTTTT. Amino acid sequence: CASSFQGDTGELFF.

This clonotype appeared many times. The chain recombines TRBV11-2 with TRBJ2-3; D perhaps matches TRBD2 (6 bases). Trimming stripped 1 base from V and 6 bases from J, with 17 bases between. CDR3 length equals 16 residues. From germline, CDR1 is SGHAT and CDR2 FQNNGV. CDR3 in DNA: TGTGCCAGCAGCTTAGGGACGGGAGTTGGTTTGGATACGCAGTATTTT. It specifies CASSLGTGVGLDTQYF.

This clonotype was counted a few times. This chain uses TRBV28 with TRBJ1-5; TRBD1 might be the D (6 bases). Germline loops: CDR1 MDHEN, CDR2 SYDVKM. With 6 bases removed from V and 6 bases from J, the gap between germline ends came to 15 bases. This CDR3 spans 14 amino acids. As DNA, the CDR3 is TGTGCCAGCAGGATGAGACAGGACTTTCAGCCCCAGCATTTT. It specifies CASRMRQDFQPQHF.

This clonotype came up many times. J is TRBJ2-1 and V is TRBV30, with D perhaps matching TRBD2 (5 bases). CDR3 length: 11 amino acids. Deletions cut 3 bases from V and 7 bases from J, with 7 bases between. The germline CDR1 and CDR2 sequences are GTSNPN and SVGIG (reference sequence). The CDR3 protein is CAWRLGNEQFF. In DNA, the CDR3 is TGTGCCTGGAGACTAGGGAATGAGCAGTTCTTC.

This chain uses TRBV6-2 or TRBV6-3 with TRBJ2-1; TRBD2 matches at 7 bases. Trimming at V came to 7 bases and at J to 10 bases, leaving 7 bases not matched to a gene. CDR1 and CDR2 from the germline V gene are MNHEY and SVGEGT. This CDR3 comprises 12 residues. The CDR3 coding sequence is TGTGCCAGCATACTAGCGCACGGCGAGCAGTTCTTC. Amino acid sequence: CASILAHGEQFF.

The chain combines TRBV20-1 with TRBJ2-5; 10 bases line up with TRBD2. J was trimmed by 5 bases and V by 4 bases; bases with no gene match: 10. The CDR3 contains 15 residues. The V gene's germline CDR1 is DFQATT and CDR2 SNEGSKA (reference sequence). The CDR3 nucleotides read TGCAGTGCTAACCCCCTAGCGGGAGTGGGGGAGACCCAGTACTTC. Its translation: CSANPLAGVGETQYF.

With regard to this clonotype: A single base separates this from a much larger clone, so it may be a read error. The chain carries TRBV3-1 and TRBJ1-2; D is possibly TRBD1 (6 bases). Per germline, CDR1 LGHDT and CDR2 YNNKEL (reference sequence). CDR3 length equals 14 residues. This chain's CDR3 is CASGQVGAGEGYTF. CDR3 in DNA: TGTGCCAGCGGCCAAGTTGGGGCAGGGGAAGGCTACACCTTC.